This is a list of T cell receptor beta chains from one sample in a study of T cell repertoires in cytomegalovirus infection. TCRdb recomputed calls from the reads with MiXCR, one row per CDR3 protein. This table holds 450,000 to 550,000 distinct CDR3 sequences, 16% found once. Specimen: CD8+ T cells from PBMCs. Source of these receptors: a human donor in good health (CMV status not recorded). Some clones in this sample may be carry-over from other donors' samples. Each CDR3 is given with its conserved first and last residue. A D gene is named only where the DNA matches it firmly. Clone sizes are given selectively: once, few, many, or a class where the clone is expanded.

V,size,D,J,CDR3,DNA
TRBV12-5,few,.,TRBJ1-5,CASGSDLAGPRHF,TGTGCTAGTGGTTCTGATCTGGCGGGACCCAGGCATTTT
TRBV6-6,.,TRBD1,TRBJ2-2,CATSRQGQLGTGELFF,TGTGCCACCTCGAGACAGGGACAATTGGGCACCGGGGAGCTGTTTTTT
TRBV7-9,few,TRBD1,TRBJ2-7,CASSWTGLYEQYF,TGTGCCAGCAGCTGGACAGGGCTATACGAGCAGTACTTC
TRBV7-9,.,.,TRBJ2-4,CASSGGTGENIQYF,TGTGCCAGCAGCGGTGGGACGGGGGAAAACATTCAGTACTTC
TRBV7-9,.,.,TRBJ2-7,CARDPRGLWF,TGTGCCAGAGACCCACGTGGTCTATGGTTC
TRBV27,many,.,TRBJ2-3,CASSATTAGTDTQYF,TGTGCCAGCAGTGCTACGACTGCAGGCACAGATACGCAGTATTTT
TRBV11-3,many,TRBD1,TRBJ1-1,CASSFSGGSEAFF,TGTGCCAGCAGCTTTTCAGGGGGGTCTGAAGCTTTCTTT
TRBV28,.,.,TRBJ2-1,CASSSLGDQLNEQFF,TGTGCCAGCAGTTCTCTAGGGGACCAACTCAATGAGCAGTTCTTC
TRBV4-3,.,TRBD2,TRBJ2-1,CASSGEREGSNEQFF,TGCGCCAGCAGCGGGGAGCGGGAGGGCTCAAATGAGCAGTTCTTC
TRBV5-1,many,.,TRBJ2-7,CASSLVQGVYYEQYF,TGCGCCAGCAGCTTGGTCCAGGGTGTCTACTACGAGCAGTACTTC
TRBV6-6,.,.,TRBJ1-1,CASRSESVDTEAFF,TGTGCCAGCAGGTCCGAGTCTGTGGACACTGAAGCTTTCTTT
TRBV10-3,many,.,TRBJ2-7,CAISELSGTYEQYF,TGTGCCATCAGTGAGCTCTCCGGAACCTACGAGCAGTACTTC
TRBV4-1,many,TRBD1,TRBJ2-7,CASSQRTGTTYEQYF,TGCGCCAGCAGCCAAAGGACAGGGACCACCTACGAGCAGTACTTC
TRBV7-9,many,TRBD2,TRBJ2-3,CASSSPGGRAAADTQYF,TGTGCCAGCAGTTCCCCAGGAGGGAGGGCCGCGGCAGATACGCAGTATTTT
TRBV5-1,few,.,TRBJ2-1,CASSETDLRGQFF,TGCGCCAGCAGCGAGACTGATCTAAGGGGGCAGTTCTTC
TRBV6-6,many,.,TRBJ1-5,CASSYRQLNQPQHF,TGTGCCAGCAGTTACCGTCAACTCAATCAGCCCCAGCATTTT
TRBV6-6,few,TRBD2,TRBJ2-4,CASSTRAGREEAKNIQYF,TGTGCCAGCAGCACCAGGGCAGGGCGGGAGGAGGCCAAAAACATTCAGTACTTC
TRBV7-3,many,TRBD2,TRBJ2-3,CASSLNPGLVRDTQYF,TGTGCCAGCAGCTTAAATCCCGGACTAGTAAGAGATACGCAGTATTTT
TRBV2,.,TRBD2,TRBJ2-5,CASSEASAGGPETQYF,TGTGCCAGCAGTGAAGCTTCAGCGGGGGGGCCCGAGACCCAGTACTTC
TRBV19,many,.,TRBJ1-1,CASSGPREMNTEAFF,TGTGCCAGTAGTGGGCCCAGGGAGATGAACACTGAAGCTTTCTTT
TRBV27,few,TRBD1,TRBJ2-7,CASSLRGQGAYEQYF,TGTGCCAGCAGTTTAAGGGGACAGGGGGCCTACGAGCAGTACTTC
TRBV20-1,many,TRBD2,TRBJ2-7,CSASSPGLADERSTYEQYF,TGCAGTGCTTCTAGCCCTGGACTAGCCGATGAGAGGTCCACCTACGAGCAGTACTTC
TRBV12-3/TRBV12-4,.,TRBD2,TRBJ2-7,CASSPLIRGGSSYEQYF,TGTGCCAGCAGTCCCCTCATCCGGGGGGGGAGCTCCTACGAGCAGTACTTC
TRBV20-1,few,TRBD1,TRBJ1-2,CSAETGAGYGYTF,TGCAGTGCTGAGACAGGGGCGGGCTATGGCTACACCTTC
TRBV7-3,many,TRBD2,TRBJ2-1,CASSLGLADLSYNEQFF,TGTGCCAGCAGCTTAGGGCTAGCGGATCTCTCCTACAATGAGCAGTTCTTC
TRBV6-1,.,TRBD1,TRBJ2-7,CASPGTGSYEQYF,TGTGCCAGCCCCGGGACAGGGTCCTACGAGCAGTACTTC
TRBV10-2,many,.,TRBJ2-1,CASSVTRSVNEQFF,TGCGCCAGCAGTGTCACGAGATCGGTCAATGAGCAGTTCTTC
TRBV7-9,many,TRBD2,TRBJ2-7,CASSPQTSGRRYEQYF,TGTGCCAGCAGCCCTCAGACTAGCGGGAGGAGGTACGAGCAGTACTTC
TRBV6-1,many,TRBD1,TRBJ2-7,CASSSGQANLYEQYF,TGTGCCAGCAGTTCGGGACAGGCAAACCTCTACGAGCAGTACTTC
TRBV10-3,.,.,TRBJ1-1,CAIRAGQTNTEAFF,TGTGCCATCAGGGCAGGGCAGACAAACACTGAAGCTTTCTTT
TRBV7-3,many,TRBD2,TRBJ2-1,CASSPVAGGNNEQFF,TGTGCCAGCAGCCCTGTAGCGGGGGGGAACAATGAGCAGTTCTTC
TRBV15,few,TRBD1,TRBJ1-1,CATSRDEGWDRGHSEAFF,TGTGCCACCAGCAGAGATGAGGGTTGGGACAGGGGGCATAGTGAAGCTTTCTTT
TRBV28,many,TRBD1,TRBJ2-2,CASSHRDRATGELFF,TGTGCCAGCAGTCACCGGGACAGGGCAACCGGGGAGCTGTTTTTT
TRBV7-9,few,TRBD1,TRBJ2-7,CASRGQALGYEQYF,TGTGCCAGCAGGGGACAGGCCTTGGGATACGAGCAGTACTTC
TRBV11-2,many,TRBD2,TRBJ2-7,CASTPGGSSYEQYF,TGTGCCAGCACCCCAGGCGGGAGCTCCTACGAGCAGTACTTC
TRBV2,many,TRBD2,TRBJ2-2,CARGLAGTGELFF,TGTGCCAGAGGACTAGCTGGGACCGGGGAGCTGTTTTTT
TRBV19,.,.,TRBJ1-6,CASRRTEYLSPLHF,TGTGCCAGTAGAAGGACGGAGTATCTAAGTCCCCTCCACTTT
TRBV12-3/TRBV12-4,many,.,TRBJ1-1,CASSPPRASTEAFF,TGTGCCAGCAGCCCTCCTCGGGCTAGCACTGAAGCTTTCTTT
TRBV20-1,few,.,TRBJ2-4,CSSARGRFVDIQYF,TGCAGCTCTGCCAGGGGGAGGTTTGTGGACATTCAGTACTTC
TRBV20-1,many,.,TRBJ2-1,CSASSKAPRYNEQFF,TGCAGTGCTTCTTCGAAGGCACCACGGTACAATGAGCAGTTCTTC
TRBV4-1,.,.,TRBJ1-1,CASSQDRGGTEAYF,TGCGCCAGCAGCCAAGATCGGGGGGGGACTGAAGCTTACTTT
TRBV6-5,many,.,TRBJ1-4,CASSYIDSGSVLFF,TGTGCCAGCAGTTACATTGATTCGGGGTCGGTACTGTTTTTT
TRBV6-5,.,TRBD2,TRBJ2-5,CAIRGEAGGTRTQYF,TGTGCCATAAGGGGGGAAGCGGGGGGCACGAGGACCCAGTACTTC
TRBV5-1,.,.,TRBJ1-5,CASSLSGGQAQHF,TGCGCCAGCAGCCTAAGCGGGGGGCAGGCCCAGCATTTT
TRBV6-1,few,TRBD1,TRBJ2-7,CASMPGTGSYEQYF,TGTGCCAGCATGCCCGGGACAGGAAGCTACGAGCAGTACTTC
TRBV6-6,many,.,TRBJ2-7,CASSPPGQLSYEQYF,TGTGCCAGCAGTCCTCCCGGACAACTCTCCTACGAGCAGTACTTC
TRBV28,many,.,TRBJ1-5,CASNWEATYQPQHF,TGTGCCAGCAACTGGGAGGCCACCTATCAGCCCCAGCATTTT
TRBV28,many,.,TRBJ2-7,CASSLTTGSSYEQYF,TGTGCCAGCAGCCTAACTACCGGAAGCTCCTACGAGCAGTACTTC
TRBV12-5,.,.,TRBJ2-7,CASGPWTGGNEQYF,TGTGCTAGTGGTCCCTGGACGGGGGGCAATGAGCAGTACTTC
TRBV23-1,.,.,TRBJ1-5,CASSLHLWGDSNQPQHF,TGCGCCAGCAGTCTACACTTGTGGGGGGATAGCAATCAGCCCCAGCATTTT
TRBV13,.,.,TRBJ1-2,CASSLAWGKGGYTF,TGTGCCAGCAGCTTAGCGTGGGGGAAGGGTGGCTACACCTTC